This is a list of T cell receptor beta chains from one sample in a study of T cells after yellow fever vaccination. TCRdb itself ran the 5' RACE reads through MiXCR, one entry per CDR3 protein. The sample yields 350,000 or so distinct CDR3 sequences, roughly 7.5% seen once. This sample comprised PBMCs, obtained approximately 40 days after the first yellow fever vaccination. The receptor set was obtained from a man between 18 and 35 years old who received the YFV17D yellow fever vaccine. The CDR3 runs from the conserved cysteine through the conserved F or W.

V gene,J gene,CDR3 protein
TRBV11-2,TRBJ2-3,CASSNPRGSGSLGGTDTQYF
TRBV28,TRBJ2-1,CASHSRSSYNEQFF
TRBV9,TRBJ1-1,CASSVGQGGTEAFF
TRBV6-5,TRBJ2-7,CASSYSSAGGAYEQYF
TRBV6-1,TRBJ2-1,CASGLHGSYNEQFF
TRBV12-3/TRBV12-4,TRBJ1-1,CASRPQGVPTEAFF
TRBV7-3,TRBJ2-1,CASSLTGAPANEQFF
TRBV12-3/TRBV12-4,TRBJ2-7,CASRQRLAGSYEQYF
TRBV5-6,TRBJ1-1,CASSVRGYTEAFF
TRBV7-2,TRBJ1-6,CASSAGQRRYNSPLHF
TRBV4-3,TRBJ2-3,CASSQRGGGTDTQYF
TRBV29-1,TRBJ2-1,CSVEDRASARTRGINEQFF
TRBV7-3,TRBJ1-2,CASSGRQHYGYTF
TRBV14,TRBJ2-1,CASSPRTSGGPLVF
TRBV7-2,TRBJ2-5,CASSPKDLPWAQYF
TRBV7-9,TRBJ1-4,CASSPQGSSRGYF
TRBV9,TRBJ2-3,CASSPHGGGASLDTQYF
TRBV7-2,TRBJ2-7,CASSSGTEPYEQYF
TRBV5-1,TRBJ1-1,CASKVQGNTEAFF
TRBV5-4,TRBJ2-1,CASSPDSNEQFF
TRBV3-1,TRBJ1-2,CASSEQGNGYTF
TRBV20-1,TRBJ2-1,CSARDVGGGLTQFF
TRBV19,TRBJ1-1,CASSIWWQDHNTEAFF